The 3 T cell receptor beta chains below come from one sample, sequenced in a study of cytomegalovirus exposure and HLA in healthy donors. Primers for the PCR totalled 60 Vbeta and 13 Jbeta. The table came from immunoSEQ multiplex PCR; TCRdb's copy has only in-frame clones and leaves some out. Among more than 90,000 clones listed, 82% were seen once. The material sequenced was PBMCs. These receptors were collected from a man between 45 and 60 years old in good health and CMV-seronegative.

The V gene is TRBV30, the J gene TRBJ2-7; 9 nucleotides agree with TRBD1. V shed 1 base, J shed 6 bases, and the junction held 7 bases outside the gene matches. CDR3 length: 14 amino acids. The germline CDR1 and CDR2 sequences are GTSNPN and SVGIG (reference sequence). The CDR3 sequence: CAWSGTGAEGEQYF. As DNA, the CDR3 is TGTGCCTGGAGTGGGACAGGGGCCGAGGGCGAGCAGTACTTC.

V is TRBV28 and J is TRBJ2-1; 8 bases line up with TRBD2. The V and J ends lost 10 bases and 7 bases, in that order; junction bases with no gene match: 12. In germline, CDR1 is MDHEN, CDR2 SYDVKM. The CDR3 length is 14 residues. CDR3 residues: CATTAGLALNEQFF. DNA of the CDR3: TGTGCCACCACGGCTGGACTAGCCTTAAATGAGCAGTTCTTC.

V gene TRBV2 combines with J gene TRBJ1-1; D is uncertain. V was pared by 4 bases and J by 4 bases, with 7 bases between. Germline CDR1 and CDR2: SNHLY and FYNNEI. The CDR3 has 12 residues. CDR3 coding DNA: TGTGCCAGCAGTGCGGGTCCCACTGAAGCTTTCTTT. It codes for CASSAGPTEAFF.